The present T cell receptor (beta chain) was sequenced within a study of cytomegalovirus exposure and HLA in healthy donors. Whole-study findings and limits: Earlier findings revealed that most TCR beta V segments proved productive either about 87% or about 30% of the time.

This clone was observed once. Its antigen is currently unknown. V dropped 9 bases and J dropped 4 bases, with 19 bases sitting between them. The CDR3 is made up of 15 amino acids. Looked up from germline, CDR1 is MDHEN and CDR2 is SYDVKM. Primers included in the PCR were 60 Vbeta and 13 Jbeta primers. Clones were sequenced by immunoSEQ multiplex PCR, and TCRdb holds only the in-frame ones, with some missing. Of about 130,000 clones in the sample, 70% to 80% were seen once. The chain has TRBV28 and TRBJ1-5; TRBD1 might be the D (5 bases). Specimen: PBMCs. The receptor's source is a man aged 30 to 39 in good health and CMV-seronegative. CDR3 loop: CARTYRRFQNQPQHF. DNA for the CDR3: TGTGCCAGGACGTACAGGAGATTCCAAAATCAGCCCCAGCATTTT. The full variable domain, its missing parts supplied by reference TRBV28 and TRBJ1-5, is DVKVTQSSRYLVKRTGEKVFLECVQDMDHENMFWYRQDPGLGLRLIYFSYDVKMKEKGDIPEGYSVSREKKERFSLILESASTNQTSMYLCARTYRRFQNQPQHFGDGTRLSIL.